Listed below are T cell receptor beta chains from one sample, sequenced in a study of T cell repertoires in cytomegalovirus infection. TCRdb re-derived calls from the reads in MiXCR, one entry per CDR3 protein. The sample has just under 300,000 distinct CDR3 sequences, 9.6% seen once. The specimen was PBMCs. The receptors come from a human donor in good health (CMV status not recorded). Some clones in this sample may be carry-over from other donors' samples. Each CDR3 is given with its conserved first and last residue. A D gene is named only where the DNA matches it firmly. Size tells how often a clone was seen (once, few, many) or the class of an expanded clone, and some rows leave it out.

CASRWANVLTF TGTGCCAGCAGATGGGCCAACGTCCTGACTTTC NA TRBV27 NA TRBJ2-6
CASSPGTSGGNEQFF TGTGCCAGCAGCCCGGGGACTAGCGGGGGCAATGAGCAGTTCTTC many TRBV7-3 TRBD2 TRBJ2-1
CASSPLEGANVLTF TGTGCCAGCAGCCCCCTAGAAGGGGCCAACGTCCTGACTTTC NA TRBV3-1 NA TRBJ2-6
CSASRVGSYNEQFF TGCAGTGCTAGTCGCGTTGGCTCCTACAATGAGCAGTTCTTC NA TRBV20-1 NA TRBJ2-1
CASSYSNTARGTATEAFF TGTGCCAGCAGTTACTCGAACACGGCGAGGGGGACTGCGACTGAAGCTTTCTTT few TRBV6-5 NA TRBJ1-1
CASSPWEQAKNIQYF TGTGCCAGCTCACCATGGGAACAAGCCAAAAACATTCAGTACTTC many TRBV18 NA TRBJ2-4
CASSWDHASGANVLTF TGTGCCAGCAGCTGGGACCATGCCTCTGGGGCCAACGTCCTGACTTTC NA TRBV7-6 NA TRBJ2-6
CASSYGQTQYF TGTGCCAGCAGTTACGGTCAGACCCAGTACTTC many TRBV6-6 NA TRBJ2-5
CSARDGPGRAQYF TGCAGTGCTAGAGATGGCCCCGGCCGGGCTCAGTACTTC many TRBV20-1 NA TRBJ2-5
CASIRGQQNTEAFF TGTGCCAGTATTCGGGGACAGCAGAACACTGAAGCTTTCTTT few TRBV19 TRBD1 TRBJ1-1
CSATFQSYSDTQYF TGCAGTGCTACCTTCCAGTCCTACTCAGATACGCAGTATTTT few TRBV20-1 NA TRBJ2-3
CASSLASGGVADTQYF TGTGCCAGCAGTTTGGCTAGCGGGGGTGTGGCAGATACGCAGTATTTT many TRBV28 TRBD2 TRBJ2-3
CASSPGTSGGARETQYF TGTGCCAGCAGTCCAGGGACTAGCGGGGGGGCCAGAGAGACCCAGTACTTC many TRBV28 TRBD2 TRBJ2-5
CSARGQGFTDTQYF TGCAGTGCTAGGGGGCAGGGGTTCACAGATACGCAGTATTTT few TRBV20-1 NA TRBJ2-3
CASSSLGSGGKEETQYF TGTGCCAGCAGCTCCCTGGGTAGCGGGGGAAAGGAAGAGACCCAGTACTTC many TRBV5-4 TRBD2 TRBJ2-5
CASSLGTTGPDTQYF TGTGCCAGCAGTTTAGGGACCACGGGGCCAGATACGCAGTATTTT many TRBV12-3/TRBV12-4 NA TRBJ2-3
CASSIPWDTEAFF TGTGCCAGCAGTATCCCATGGGACACTGAAGCTTTCTTT NA TRBV28 NA TRBJ1-1
CSARAGTGENRFF TGCAGTGCTAGGGCAGGGACTGGTGAGAATCGGTTCTTC few TRBV20-1 NA TRBJ2-1
CASSQGPLNSPLHF TGTGCCAGCAGCCAAGGACCCCTCAATTCACCCCTCCACTTT NA TRBV3-1 NA TRBJ1-6
CASPPGHSTDTQYF TGTGCCAGCCCTCCGGGACACAGCACAGATACGCAGTATTTT NA TRBV12-3/TRBV12-4 NA TRBJ2-3
CASKTTSGSYQETQYF TGTGCCAGCAAGACCACTAGCGGTTCGTACCAAGAGACCCAGTACTTC few TRBV6-2/TRBV6-3 TRBD2 TRBJ2-5
CSVAPPGWVRTEAFF TGCAGCGTTGCTCCTCCAGGGTGGGTACGCACTGAAGCTTTCTTT NA TRBV29-1 NA TRBJ1-1
CASSSLGLNTGELFF TGTGCCAGCAGTTCGCTTGGGCTTAACACCGGGGAGCTGTTTTTT many TRBV28 NA TRBJ2-2
CSARVFSGANVLTF TGCAGTGCTAGAGTCTTCTCTGGGGCCAACGTCCTGACTTTC few TRBV20-1 NA TRBJ2-6
CASSLGRLSDRGNEQYF TGTGCCAGCAGCTTAGGTCGTCTGTCAGACAGGGGGAACGAGCAGTACTTC many TRBV7-2 TRBD1 TRBJ2-7
CASSGPLAKNIQYF TGTGCCAGCAGCGGACCTTTGGCCAAAAACATTCAGTACTTC NA TRBV7-9 NA TRBJ2-4
CASSSAGGAYNEQFF TGTGCCAGTAGTTCAGCGGGGGGGGCCTACAATGAGCAGTTCTTC NA TRBV19 TRBD2 TRBJ2-1